The present entry profiles one TCR beta chain with its context. Its specificity is unknown. Deletions cut 1 base from V and 6 bases from J, with 16 bases between. This CDR3 is built from 17 residues. These data originate in a study of T cell responses to AZD1222 COVID-19 vaccine. Study-wide points: Repertoires were collected only later (after the peak T cell response had occurred). Across the whole spike, CD4 TCRs peaked at regions 160-218 and 743-854.

Profiling relied on immunoSEQ multiplex PCR, and the TCRdb table lists in-frame clones only, not all of them. The sample records roughly 120,000 clones, 80% to 90% being singletons. This receptor was taken from an adult in good health. The V call is TRBV23-1, the J call TRBJ1-6; D is perhaps TRBD1 (6 bases). TRBV23-1 is marked as an open reading frame, function uncertain. The specimen comprised peripheral blood, sampled on day 0 of MenACWY control vaccination. The CDR3 sequence is CASSQCTGVTGNSPLHF. The CDR3 bases are TGCGCCAGCAGTCAATGCACGGGGGTGACAGGTAATTCACCCCTCCACTTT.